Following are 21 T cell receptor beta chains from one sample sequenced in a study of blood T cell repertoires in COVID-19. Method: immunoSEQ multiplex PCR; TCRdb's copy keeps in-frame clones and lacks some. The sample carries almost 200,000 clones, 70% to 90% recorded once. The sample consisted of peripheral blood. The receptor set was obtained from a man aged 55 to 70 with COVID-19, enrolled during active disease.

The J gene is TRBJ1-1, the V gene TRBV6-5; D ambiguous. In germline, CDR1 is MNHEY, CDR2 SVGAGI. This CDR3 contains 13 residues. V was trimmed by 7 bases and J by 3 bases, leaving 12 bases between them. CDR3 nucleotides: TGTGCCAGCATGGGGAGTATAGACACTGAAGCTTTCTTT. This sequence encodes CASMGSIDTEAFF.

This clone was observed a few times. The V gene is TRBV28, the J gene TRBJ1-2, with TRBD1 matching over 8 bases. Unmatched junction bases numbered 13, after V lost 7 bases and J lost 3 bases. Per the germline V gene, CDR1 is MDHEN and CDR2 is SYDVKM. The CDR3 covers 16 residues. CDR3 sequence reads: CASKGRQGAKDYGYTF. The CDR3 nucleotides read TGTGCCAGCAAGGGTAGGCAGGGGGCGAAAGACTATGGCTACACCTTC.

The CDR3 is CASSQDAYGNTEAFF. CDR3 DNA: TGCGCCAGCAGCCAAGATGCGTACGGGAATACTGAAGCTTTCTTT. The rearrangement uses TRBV4-3 and TRBJ1-1; D ambiguous. Trimming took 0 bases from V and 5 from J, leaving 13 bases between them. CDR1 is LGHNA and CDR2 is YSLEER in the germline V gene. The CDR3 sequence is 15 residues long.

J is TRBJ1-3 and V is TRBV9; 7 bases are shared with TRBD1. Germline CDR1 SGDLS, CDR2 YYNGEE. The CDR3 runs to 13 residues. J lost 8 bases, V lost 0 bases, and 2 bases had no gene match. CDR3 in DNA: TGTGCCAGCAGCGTAGAGGGGGCCGACACCATATATTTT. Protein: CASSVEGADTIYF.

V gene TRBV27 combines with J gene TRBJ2-1; 8 nucleotides match TRBD2. The J segment lost 8 bases and the V segment lost 6 bases, leaving 12 bases of the junction unmatched. CDR1 and CDR2 from the germline V gene are MNHEY and SMNVEV (reference sequence). The CDR3 loop spans 15 amino acids. The CDR3 DNA reads TGTGCCAGCAGCCGCGGACTAGCCAGAGTGGATGAGCAGTTCTTC. As protein: CASSRGLARVDEQFF.

The V call is TRBV3-1 (or the pseudogene TRBV3-2), the J call TRBJ1-1; no clear D. V was clipped by 4 bases and J by 1 base, with 13 bases between them. Per the germline V gene, CDR1 is LGHDT and CDR2 is YNNKEL (reference sequence). The CDR3 runs to 15 residues. DNA of the CDR3: TGTGCCAGCAGCCTTCGAGGATCCCAGAACACTGAAGCTTTCTTT. It is translated as CASSLRGSQNTEAFF.

The CDR3 DNA is TGTGCCAGCAGTTCGAGCCTCAGGGGGCGTAGTGAAAAACTGTTTTTT. This translates into CASSSSLRGRSEKLFF. The V gene is TRBV28, the J gene TRBJ1-4; 8 positions match TRBD1. The CDR3 runs 16 residues. Losses at the gene ends were 4 bases for V and 7 bases for J; bases not matched to a gene: 11. Germline V lookup: CDR1 MDHEN, CDR2 SYDVKM.

The chain employs TRBV3-1 (or the pseudogene TRBV3-2) and TRBJ2-1; D is undetermined. The CDR3 extends over 14 amino acids. CDR1 is LGHDT and CDR2 is YNNKEL in the germline V gene (reference sequence). The V and J ends lost 4 bases and 0 bases respectively, with 7 bases between them. The CDR3 DNA reads TGTGCCAGCAGCCTCGGTCCCTCCTACAATGAGCAGTTCTTC. Translating it yields CASSLGPSYNEQFF.

This chain links TRBV5-6 with TRBJ2-7; D might be TRBD2 (5 bases). The ends were cut back, 2 bases at V and 2 bases at J, with 11 bases in the middle. Germline V gives CDR1 SGHDT, CDR2 YYEEEE. This CDR3 comprises 14 residues. The CDR3 protein is CASSFGNTAYEQYF. DNA of the CDR3: TGTGCCAGCAGCTTCGGGAACACGGCCTACGAGCAGTACTTC.

The chain couples TRBV3-1 (or the pseudogene TRBV3-2) to TRBJ2-2; 8 nucleotides line up with TRBD1. This CDR3 spans 17 amino acids. J gave up 4 bases and V 4 bases, and 11 bases lay outside the gene matches. CDR1 is LGHDT, CDR2 YNNKEL, per germline (reference sequence). For the CDR3, the DNA is TGTGCCAGCAGCCTTATCGGACAGGGAAGGTCCACCGGGGAGCTGTTTTTT. Residues: CASSLIGQGRSTGELFF.

The CDR3 is CASSRRAGANVLTF. The CDR3 DNA sequence: TGTGCCAGTAGTAGGAGGGCTGGGGCCAACGTCCTGACTTTC. The V gene is TRBV19, the J gene TRBJ2-6, with TRBD2 as a possible D gene (6 bases). With 4 bases removed from V and 2 bases from J, the gap between germline ends came to 6 bases. Looked up from germline, CDR1 is LNHDA and CDR2 is SQIVND (reference sequence). This CDR3 is built from 14 residues.

V and J are TRBV6-5 and TRBJ1-3; D remains ambiguous. CDR1 is MNHEY and CDR2 is SVGAGI in the germline V gene. The V gene lost 6 bases and the J gene lost 7 bases, with 7 bases spanning the gap. CDR3 length: 11 amino acids. This CDR3 is CASRSGNTIYF. Here the CDR3 DNA reads TGTGCCAGCAGAAGCGGTAACACCATATATTTT.

The chain uses TRBV9 and TRBJ1-1, with 9 positions matching TRBD1. Unmatched junction bases numbered 6, after V lost 3 bases and J lost 6 bases. Germline CDR1 SGDLS, CDR2 YYNGEE. The CDR3 has 14 residues. The CDR3 region has the DNA TGTGCCAGCAGCGGAATAACAGGGGGCTCTGAAGCTTTCTTT. It yields the protein CASSGITGGSEAFF. Based on the CDR3 plus reference TRBV9 and TRBJ1-1, the full variable domain is DSGVTQTPKHLITATGQRVTLRCSPRSGDLSVYWYQQSLDQGLQFLIQYYNGEERAKGNILERFSAQQFPDLHSELNLSSLELGDSALYFCASSGITGGSEAFFGQGTRLTVV.

The chain joins TRBV29-1 to TRBJ2-1, with D tentatively TRBD1 (5 bases). The CDR3 runs to 15 residues. CDR1 and CDR2 from the germline V gene are SQVTM and ANQGSEA. Trimming left V 3 bases short and J 0 bases short, with 12 bases between. This CDR3 reads CSVDLAGNSYNEQFF. Here the CDR3 DNA reads TGCAGCGTTGATCTTGCAGGGAACTCCTACAATGAGCAGTTCTTC.

V is TRBV27 and J is TRBJ1-2; TRBD1 is a possible D gene (5 bases). The V gene lost 0 bases and the J gene lost 5 bases, with 13 bases spanning the gap. The CDR3 sequence is 15 residues long. The germline V gene encodes CDR1 MNHEY and CDR2 SMNVEV (reference sequence). This CDR3 reads CASSLSFLGGYGYTF. CDR3 sequence (DNA): TGTGCCAGCAGTTTATCGTTTTTGGGGGGATATGGCTACACCTTC.

The rearrangement uses TRBV12-5 and TRBJ1-5; D unresolved. CDR3 length equals 16 residues. Germline CDR1 is LGHNT and CDR2 is FRNRAP. V lost 0 bases, J lost 7 bases, and 16 bases lay in between. The CDR3 DNA reads as TGTGCTAGTGGTTTGGTACGAGGGCCTGGGGAGCAGCCCCAGCATTTT. Translating it yields CASGLVRGPGEQPQHF.

The J gene is TRBJ1-1, the V gene TRBV11-2; D is uncertain. Germline CDR1 is SGHAT and CDR2 is FQNNGV. This CDR3 is 13 amino acids long. Trimming took off 0 bases at V and 7 bases at J, with 9 bases between the two ends. The CDR3 reads CASSLDRRSEAFF. The CDR3 DNA sequence: TGTGCCAGCAGCTTAGATCGTCGGAGTGAAGCTTTCTTT.

This clone was detected only once. The chain combines TRBV27 with TRBJ1-5; 12 bases match TRBD1. The junction had 9 bases not matched to a gene; V was cut back by 6 bases and J by 6 bases. CDR1 and CDR2 from the germline V gene are MNHEY and SMNVEV (reference sequence). This CDR3 region has 16 residues. CDR3 sequence reads: CASSSRGQGAGQPQHF. CDR3 DNA: TGTGCCAGCAGCTCCAGGGGACAGGGGGCAGGTCAGCCCCAGCATTTT.

This chain uses TRBV28 with TRBJ1-1; 8 bases match TRBD1. Germline assignment: CDR1 MDHEN and CDR2 SYDVKM. Losses at the gene ends were 6 bases for V and 2 bases for J; bases not matched to a gene: 8. The CDR3 covers 15 residues. CDR3 in DNA: TGTGCCAGCAGCTCACCCAGGGGGCGAAACACTGAAGCTTTCTTT. It is translated as CASSSPRGRNTEAFF.

This clone was recorded a few times. V usage is TRBV5-5 and J usage is TRBJ1-6; the match to TRBD1 covers 8 bases. The CDR3 loop spans 16 amino acids. V lost 0 bases, J lost 8 bases, and 7 bases stayed unmatched. Germline V CDR1 and CDR2: SGHKS, YYEKEE (reference sequence). The CDR3: CASSLVGQVGDSPLHF. The CDR3, as DNA: TGTGCCAGCAGCTTGGTGGGACAGGTCGGGGATTCACCCCTCCACTTT.

The chain has TRBV5-1 and TRBJ2-7; TRBD1 matches at 11 bases. The V gene's germline CDR1 is SGHRS and CDR2 YFSETQ. The CDR3 runs to 15 residues. With V trimmed by 2 bases and J by 6 bases, 7 bases remained unmatched. This CDR3 is CASSFQDRGQSEQYF. CDR3 DNA: TGCGCCAGCAGCTTCCAGGACAGGGGGCAAAGCGAGCAGTACTTC.